Shown below are 3 T cell receptor beta chains from a single sample sequenced in a study of T-cell reconstitution after alpha-beta-depleted transplantation in children. Unique molecular identifiers were incorporated during preparation of the TCRbeta library. One entry per CDR3 protein, called by TCRdb with MiXCR from the PCR reads. The profile shows around 580,000 distinct CDR3 sequences, about a quarter of them singletons. The sample consisted of PBMCs, taken before TCRalphabeta/CD19-depleted stem cell transplant. The receptors here all came from a boy under two years old with Wiskott-Aldrich syndrome, due to receive a stem cell transplant.

The chain couples TRBV4-1 to TRBJ2-2, with 11 bases that match TRBD2. Per the germline V gene, CDR1 is MGHRA and CDR2 is YSYEKL. The CDR3 has 17 amino acids. Losses at the gene ends were 1 base for V and 1 base for J; bases not matched to a gene: 2. CDR3 nucleotides: TGCGCCAGCAGCCAAGGGGGACTAGCGGAGAACACCGGGGAGCTGTTTTTT. Encoded protein: CASSQGGLAENTGELFF.

The rearrangement uses TRBV6-2 or TRBV6-3 and TRBJ2-3, with 7 bases that match TRBD2. This CDR3 is built from 16 residues. The germline V gene encodes CDR1 MNHEY and CDR2 SVGEGT. Unmatched junction bases numbered 12, after V lost 3 bases and J lost 6 bases. The CDR3 region has the DNA TGTGCCAGCAGTTATGGACTAGGGGACTGGATGGATACGCAGTATTTT. Its translation is CASSYGLGDWMDTQYF.

The sample holds a few counts of this clonotype. This chain links TRBV7-2 with TRBJ2-4; a possible D gene is TRBD2 (5 bases). V lost 8 bases and J 6 bases, leaving 14 bases between the germline ends. The CDR3 totals 13 residues. CDR1 is SGHTA and CDR2 is FQGNSA in the germline V gene. The CDR3 spells CASGLGPGNIQYF. CDR3 coding DNA: TGTGCCAGCGGACTTGGGCCGGGAAACATTCAGTACTTC.